This T cell receptor beta chain derives from a study of CD8 T cells in ankylosing spondylitis (dated by TCRdb to about 2017). Turning to the overall study: The study set out to find disease-linked TCR variants by profiling T cell receptor beta repertoires in ankylosing spondylitis patients and healthy donors. In total, the full study cohort was made up of 108 healthy donors and approximately 27 ankylosing spondylitis patients. Peripheral blood was sampled, and synovial fluid was additionally collected from ankylosing spondylitis patients. General study outcomes and caveats: Some motif variants were previously reported in synovial fluid and blood of reactive arthritis patients, suggesting common disease-initiation mechanisms. Significant enrichment of the disease-linked clones was reported in matched synovial fluid samples from ankylosing spondylitis patients. Blood from ankylosing spondylitis patients appeared to be characterized by a TCR beta motif composed of eight highly homologous amino acid variants. The disease-linked clones showed a CD8+ phenotype and occurred at relatively low frequencies in peripheral blood.

TCRdb names Illumina HiSeq 2500 as the instrument used. Quantitative 5'-RACE with molecular barcodes was the method used to prepare the TCR beta libraries. As for how the authors treated the data: A new computational method based on a probabilistic model of VDJ rearrangement was used to identify disease-linked TCR variants. TCRdb redid the processing of the public reads, applying fastp at Q25 and MiXCR, and retained in-frame beta chains. Entries are consolidated by CDR3 protein sequence, retaining the most common genes and DNA. In this record, the V and J calls reflect TCRdb's handling and not the investigators' own analysis. This sample holds a few hundred thousand distinct CDR3 sequences; more than 15% were observed only once. The top ten clones comprise under 40% of the sample. As regards this clonotype: It has no known antigen specificity. Per-base quality was not reported, and no clone a single base away is much larger than it.

The germline V gene (reference sequence) sets CDR1 to DFQATT and CDR2 to SNEGSKA. Cut back by 0 bases and 2 bases, the V and J ends lie 8 bases apart. From the cysteine through the phenylalanine, the CDR3 covers 13 amino acids. Solely the CDR3 DNA is kept, with 39 bases framed from the first base. The source of this sequence is a male donor with ankylosing spondylitis or in good health (not recorded which). The chain employs TRBV20-1 and TRBJ2-7, and TRBD2 may be the D gene, going by 6 matching bases. The sequenced sample consisted of blood, either unsorted or a sorted T cell fraction (not recorded which). DNA sequence: TGCAGTGCTAGAGAGGGGGGTACCTACGAGCAGTACTTC. Its coded protein is CSAREGGTYEQYF.